This TCR beta chain was captured in a study of blood T cell repertoires in COVID-19. Sequencing used immunoSEQ multiplex PCR; TCRdb keeps in-frame clones, though not all of them. The sample yields about 120,000 clones, roughly 80% seen once. The germline V gene encodes CDR1 MNHEY and CDR2 SVGAGI. The CDR3 has 14 amino acids. J lost 2 bases, V lost 6 bases, and 6 bases had no gene match. The source of this sequence is a man aged 70-80 years with acute or convalescent COVID-19. The rearrangement links TRBV6-5 to TRBJ2-7; 8 positions match TRBD1. The sample consisted of peripheral blood. The CDR3 DNA reads TGTGCCAGCAGCCTTGGACAGGGACCCTACGAGCAGTACTTC. Protein sequence: CASSLGQGPYEQYF.